The entry that follows covers one T cell receptor (beta chain) sequence. Antigen: not known. This could be a read error, since a much larger clone is one nucleotide away. This sample is drawn from a study of lung T cells in sarcoidosis with Löfgren's syndrome. Turning to the study itself: Repertoire analyses centered on Löfgren's syndrome patients. Study-wide results and limits: The most expanded V genes in Löfgren's patients were reportedly TRAV12-1 and TRBV2. Shared TRAV12-1 and TRBV2 CDR3 motifs were reported across several patients. In alpha-beta pairs, TRAV12-1 favored TRBV2, and their CDR3s were homologous.

The CDR3 sequence is 13 residues long. Germline CDR1 reads SGHTA; CDR2 reads FQGNSA. In TCRdb, the reads were re-called with MiXCR into one record per CDR3 protein. The data hold some 18,000 distinct CDR3 sequences, with about 22% observed a single time. The specimen sequenced was CD4+ T cells from PBMCs. The rearrangement uses TRBV7-2 and TRBJ2-7, with D tentatively TRBD1 (6 bases). The sequence came from a human donor with sarcoidosis (Löfgren's syndrome or another form), or a control subject (not recorded which). CDR3 sequence: CASSETGGYGQYF. The DNA of the CDR3 is TGTGCCAGCAGCGAGACTGGGGGCTACGGGCAGTACTTC. Based on the CDR3 plus reference TRBV7-2 and TRBJ2-7, the full variable domain is GAGVSQSPSNKVTEKGKDVELRCDPISGHTALYWYRQSLGQGLEFLIYFQGNSAPDKSGLPSDRFSAERTGGSVSTLTIQRTQQEDSAVYLCASSETGGYGQYFGPGTRLTVT.